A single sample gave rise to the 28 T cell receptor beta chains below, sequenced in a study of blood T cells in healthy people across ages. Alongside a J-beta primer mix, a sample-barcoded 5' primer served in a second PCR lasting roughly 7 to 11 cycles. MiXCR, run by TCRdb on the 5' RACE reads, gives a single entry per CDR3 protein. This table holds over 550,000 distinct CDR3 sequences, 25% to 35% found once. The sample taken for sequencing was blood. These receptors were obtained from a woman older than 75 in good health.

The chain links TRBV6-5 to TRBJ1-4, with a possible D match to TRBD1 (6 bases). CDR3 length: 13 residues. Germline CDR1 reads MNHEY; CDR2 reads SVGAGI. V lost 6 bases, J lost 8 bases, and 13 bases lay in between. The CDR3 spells CASSITRGEKLFF. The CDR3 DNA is TGTGCCAGCAGCATTACAAGGGGGGAAAAACTGTTTTTT.

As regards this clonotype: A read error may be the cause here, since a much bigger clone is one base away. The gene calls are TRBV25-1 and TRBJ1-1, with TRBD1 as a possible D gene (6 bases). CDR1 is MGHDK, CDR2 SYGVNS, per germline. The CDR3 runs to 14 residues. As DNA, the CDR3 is TGTGCCTGCAGTGACTGGGAGGGGGGGACTGAAGCTTTCTTT. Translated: CACSDWEGGTEAFF.

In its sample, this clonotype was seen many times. This CDR3 is CASSHGQGGVNNQPQHF. DNA for the CDR3: TGTGCCAGCAGCCACGGACAGGGGGGGGTCAACAATCAGCCCCAGCATTTT. The chain has TRBV5-6 and TRBJ1-5, with 10 bases lining up with TRBD1. V shed 4 bases, J shed 3 bases, and the junction held 10 bases outside the gene matches. This CDR3 is 17 amino acids long. Germline assignment: CDR1 SGHDT and CDR2 YYEEEE.

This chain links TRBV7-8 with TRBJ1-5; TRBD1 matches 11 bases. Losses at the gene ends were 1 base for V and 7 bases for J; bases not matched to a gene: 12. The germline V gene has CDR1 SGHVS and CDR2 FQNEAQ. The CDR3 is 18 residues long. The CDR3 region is CASSLGKGQGEPRQPQHF. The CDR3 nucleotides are TGTGCCAGCAGCTTAGGAAAGGGACAGGGGGAACCCCGACAGCCCCAGCATTTT.

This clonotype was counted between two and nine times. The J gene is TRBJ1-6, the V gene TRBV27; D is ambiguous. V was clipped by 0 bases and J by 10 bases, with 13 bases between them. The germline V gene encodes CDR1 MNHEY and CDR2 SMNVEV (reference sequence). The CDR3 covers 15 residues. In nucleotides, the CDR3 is TGTGCCAGCAGTTTATCGCGACCACCGCAATCACCCCTCCACTTT. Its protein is CASSLSRPPQSPLHF.

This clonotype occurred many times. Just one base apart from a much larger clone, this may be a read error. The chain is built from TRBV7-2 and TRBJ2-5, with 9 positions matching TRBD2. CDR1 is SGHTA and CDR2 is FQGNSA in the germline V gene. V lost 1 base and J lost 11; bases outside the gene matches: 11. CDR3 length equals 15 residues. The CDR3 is CASSLGGGGFNEQYF. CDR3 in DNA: TGTGCCAGCAGCTTAGGCGGGGGGGGATTCAATGAGCAGTACTTC.

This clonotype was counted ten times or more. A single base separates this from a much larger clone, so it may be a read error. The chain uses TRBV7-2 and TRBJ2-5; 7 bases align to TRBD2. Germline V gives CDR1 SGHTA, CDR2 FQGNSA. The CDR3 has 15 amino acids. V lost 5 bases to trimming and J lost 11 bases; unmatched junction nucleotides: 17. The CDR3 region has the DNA TGTGCCAGCAGCGTCAGCGGGGTTCCCTACAATGAGCAGTACTTC. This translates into CASSVSGVPYNEQYF.

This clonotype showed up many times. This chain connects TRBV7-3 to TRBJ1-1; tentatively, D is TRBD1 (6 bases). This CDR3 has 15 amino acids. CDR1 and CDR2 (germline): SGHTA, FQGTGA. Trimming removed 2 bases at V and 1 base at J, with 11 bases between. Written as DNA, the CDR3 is TGTGCCAGCAGCTTAGCGACAGGAGCGAACACTGAAGCTTTCTTT. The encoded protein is CASSLATGANTEAFF.

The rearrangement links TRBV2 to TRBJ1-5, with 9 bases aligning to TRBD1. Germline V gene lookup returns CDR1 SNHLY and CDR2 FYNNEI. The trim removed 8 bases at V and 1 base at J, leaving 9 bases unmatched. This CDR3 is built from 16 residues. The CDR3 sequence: CASQGQGGLSNQPQHF. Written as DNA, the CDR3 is TGTGCCAGCCAGGGACAGGGAGGTTTGAGCAATCAGCCCCAGCATTTT.

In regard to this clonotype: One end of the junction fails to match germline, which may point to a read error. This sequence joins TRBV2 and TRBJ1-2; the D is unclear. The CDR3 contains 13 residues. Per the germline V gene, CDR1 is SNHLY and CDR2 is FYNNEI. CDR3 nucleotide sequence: TGTGCCTGCAGTGAGCGGACCGGGGAAGGCTACACCTTC. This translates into CACSERTGEGYTF. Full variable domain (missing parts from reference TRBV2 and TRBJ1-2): EPEVTQTPSHQVTQMGQEVILRCVPISNHLYFYWYRQILGQKVEFLVSFYNNEISEKSEIFDDQFSVERPDGSNFTLKIRSTKLEDSAMYFCACSERTGEGYTFGSGTRLTVV.

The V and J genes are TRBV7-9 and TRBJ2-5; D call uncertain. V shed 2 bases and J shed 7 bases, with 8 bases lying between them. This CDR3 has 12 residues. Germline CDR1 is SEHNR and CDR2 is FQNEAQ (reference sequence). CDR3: CASSLIPGTQYF. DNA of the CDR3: TGTGCCAGCAGCTTAATTCCAGGGACCCAGTACTTC.

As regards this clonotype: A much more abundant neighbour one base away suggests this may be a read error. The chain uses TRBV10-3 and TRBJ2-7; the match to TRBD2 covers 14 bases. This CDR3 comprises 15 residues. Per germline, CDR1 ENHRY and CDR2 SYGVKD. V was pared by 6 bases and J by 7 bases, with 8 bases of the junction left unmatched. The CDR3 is CAIRGTSGGDNEQYF. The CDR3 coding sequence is TGTGCCATCAGGGGGACTAGCGGGGGCGACAATGAGCAGTACTTC.

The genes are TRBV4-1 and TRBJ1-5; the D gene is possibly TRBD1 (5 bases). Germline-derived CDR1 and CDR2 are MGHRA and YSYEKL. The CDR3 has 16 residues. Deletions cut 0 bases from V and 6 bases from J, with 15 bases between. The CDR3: CASSQDPPGAAQPQHF. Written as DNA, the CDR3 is TGCGCCAGCAGCCAAGATCCACCCGGGGCGGCTCAGCCCCAGCATTTT.

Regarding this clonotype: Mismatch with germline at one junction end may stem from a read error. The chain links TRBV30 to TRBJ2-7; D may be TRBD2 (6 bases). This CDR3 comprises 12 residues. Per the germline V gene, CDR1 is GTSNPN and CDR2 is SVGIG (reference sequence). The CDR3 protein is CAGRKGEYVQYF. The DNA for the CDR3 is TGTGCCGGGAGGAAGGGAGAGTACGTGCAGTACTTC.

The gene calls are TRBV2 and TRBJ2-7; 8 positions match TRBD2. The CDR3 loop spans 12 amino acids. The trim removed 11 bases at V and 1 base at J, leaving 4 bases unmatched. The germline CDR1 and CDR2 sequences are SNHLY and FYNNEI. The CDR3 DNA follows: TGTGCCGGCGGGGGGTCGTCCTACGAGCAGTACTTC. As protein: CAGGGSSYEQYF.

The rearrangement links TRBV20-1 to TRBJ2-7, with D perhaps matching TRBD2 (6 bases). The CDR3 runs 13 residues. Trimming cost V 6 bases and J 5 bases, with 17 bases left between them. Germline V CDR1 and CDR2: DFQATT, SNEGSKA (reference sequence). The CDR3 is CSAEGYSADEQYF. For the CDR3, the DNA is TGCAGTGCGGAGGGGTACTCAGCCGACGAGCAGTACTTC.

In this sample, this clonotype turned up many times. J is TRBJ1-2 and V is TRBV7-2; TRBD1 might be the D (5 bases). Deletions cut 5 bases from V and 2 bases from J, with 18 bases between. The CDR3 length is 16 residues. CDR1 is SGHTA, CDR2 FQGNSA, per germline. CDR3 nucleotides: TGTGCCAGCAGCCTCCTGGGGGACGCGGGGAACTATGGCTACACCTTC. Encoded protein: CASSLLGDAGNYGYTF.

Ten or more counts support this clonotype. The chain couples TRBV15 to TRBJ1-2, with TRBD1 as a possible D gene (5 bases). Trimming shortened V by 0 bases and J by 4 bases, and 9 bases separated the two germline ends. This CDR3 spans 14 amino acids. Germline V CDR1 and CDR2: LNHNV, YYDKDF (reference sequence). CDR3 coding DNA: TGTGCCACCAGCAGAGATCAGGGTTCCTATGGCTACACCTTC. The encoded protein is CATSRDQGSYGYTF. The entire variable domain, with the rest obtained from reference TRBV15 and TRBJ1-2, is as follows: DAMVIQNPRYQVTQFGKPVTLSCSQTLNHNVMYWYQQKSSQAPKLLFHYYDKDFNNEADTPDNFQSRRPNTSFCFLDIRSPGLGDTAMYLCATSRDQGSYGYTFGSGTRLTVV.

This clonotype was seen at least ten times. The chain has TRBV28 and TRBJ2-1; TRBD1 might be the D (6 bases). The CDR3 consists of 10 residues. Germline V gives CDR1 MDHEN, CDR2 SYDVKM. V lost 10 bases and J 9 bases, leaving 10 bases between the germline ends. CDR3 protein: CATGRGEQFF. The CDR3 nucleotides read TGTGCCACCGGCAGGGGTGAGCAGTTCTTC. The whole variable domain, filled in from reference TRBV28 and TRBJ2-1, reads DVKVTQSSRYLVKRTGEKVFLECVQDMDHENMFWYRQDPGLGLRLIYFSYDVKMKEKGDIPEGYSVSREKKERFSLILESASTNQTSMYLCATGRGEQFFGPGTRLTVL.

CDR3 in DNA: TGTGCCAGCAGCTTGAGCGGGGGCTTAAAGGAGCAGTTCTTC. Protein product: CASSLSGGLKEQFF. The chain is built from TRBV7-3 and TRBJ2-1; 8 nucleotides match TRBD2. Germline values: CDR1 SGHTA, CDR2 FQGTGA. J gave up 10 bases and V 3 bases, and 8 bases lay outside the gene matches. This CDR3 is built from 14 residues.

The CDR3 region has the DNA TGCAGTGCTGGCACGGTACAGCAGTACTTC. Its protein product is CSAGTVQQYF. The gene calls are TRBV20-1 and TRBJ2-7; D remains ambiguous. V shed 5 bases and J shed 8 bases, with 10 bases lying between them. The CDR3 sequence is 10 residues long. Germline V CDR1 and CDR2: DFQATT, SNEGSKA (reference sequence).

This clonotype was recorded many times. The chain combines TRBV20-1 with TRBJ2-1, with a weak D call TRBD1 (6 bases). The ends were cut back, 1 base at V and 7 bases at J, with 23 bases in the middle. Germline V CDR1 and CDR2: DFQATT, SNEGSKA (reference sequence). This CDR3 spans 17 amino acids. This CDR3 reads CSARAPWGKQGGNEQFF. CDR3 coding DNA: TGCAGTGCTAGAGCCCCCTGGGGCAAACAAGGGGGAAATGAGCAGTTCTTC.

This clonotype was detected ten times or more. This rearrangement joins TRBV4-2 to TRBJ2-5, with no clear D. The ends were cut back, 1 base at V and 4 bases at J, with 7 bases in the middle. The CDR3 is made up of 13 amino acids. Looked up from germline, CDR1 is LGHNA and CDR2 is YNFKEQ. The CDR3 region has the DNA TGTGCCAGCAGCCAAGCCCCCGGAGAGACCCAGTACTTC. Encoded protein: CASSQAPGETQYF.

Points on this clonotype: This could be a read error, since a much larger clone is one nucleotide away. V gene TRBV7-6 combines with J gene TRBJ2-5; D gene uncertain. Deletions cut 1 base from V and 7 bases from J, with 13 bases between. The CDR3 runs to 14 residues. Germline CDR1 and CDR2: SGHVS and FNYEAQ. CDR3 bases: TGTGCCAGCAGCTTAGAATTAGGGTGCGGGACCCAGTACTTC. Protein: CASSLELGCGTQYF.

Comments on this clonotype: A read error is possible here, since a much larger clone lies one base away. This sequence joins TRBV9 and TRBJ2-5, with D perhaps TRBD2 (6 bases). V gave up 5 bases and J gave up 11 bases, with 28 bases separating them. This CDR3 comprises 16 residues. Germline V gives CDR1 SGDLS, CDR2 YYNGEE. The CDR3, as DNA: TGTGCCAGCAGTCCAAGACTAGAGGGTTCTGGCAATGAGCAGTACTTC. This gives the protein CASSPRLEGSGNEQYF.

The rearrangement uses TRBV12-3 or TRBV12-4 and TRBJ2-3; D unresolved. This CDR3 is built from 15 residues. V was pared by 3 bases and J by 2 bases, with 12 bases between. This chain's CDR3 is CASSFVGVNTDTQYF. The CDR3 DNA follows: TGTGCCAGCAGTTTTGTTGGCGTGAACACAGATACGCAGTATTTT.

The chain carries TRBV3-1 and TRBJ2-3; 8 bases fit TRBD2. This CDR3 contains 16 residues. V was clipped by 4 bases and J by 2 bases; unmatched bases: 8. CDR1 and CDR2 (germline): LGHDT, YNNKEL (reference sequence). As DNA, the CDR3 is TGTGCCAGCAGCCCGTCTGGCGGGGGGTTCACAGATACGCAGTATTTT. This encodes CASSPSGGGFTDTQYF.

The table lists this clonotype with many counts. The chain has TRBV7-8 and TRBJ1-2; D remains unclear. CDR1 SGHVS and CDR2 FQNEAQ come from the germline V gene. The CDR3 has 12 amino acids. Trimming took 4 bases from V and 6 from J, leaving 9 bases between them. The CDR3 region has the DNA TGTGCCAGCAGCTCCCCTGGCCATGGCTACACCTTC. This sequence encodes CASSSPGHGYTF. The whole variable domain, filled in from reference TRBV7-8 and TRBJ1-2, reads GAGVSQSPRYKVAKRGQDVALRCDPISGHVSLFWYQQALGQGPEFLTYFQNEAQLDKSGLPSDRFFAERPEGSVSTLKIQRTQQEDSAVYLCASSSPGHGYTFGSGTRLTVV.